This TCR beta chain was sequenced in a study of OX40 agonist ivuxolimab in advanced cancers. Notes on the study in general: The work left the antigen specificity of expanded peripheral T cells undetermined.

Concerning this clone itself: Its antigen is still unknown.

V was pared by 0 bases and J by 1 base, with 8 bases between. This CDR3 region has 14 residues. Germline CDR1 reads SGDLS; CDR2 reads YYNGEE. The assay was immunoSEQ multiplex PCR, and TCRdb's table has in-frame clones only and misses some. The sample records fewer than 100,000 clones, about 89% being singletons. J is TRBJ2-7 and V is TRBV9, with unresolved D. This receptor was taken from an adult with an advanced solid tumor such as melanoma, head and neck, liver or kidney cancer. This material consisted of CD4+ or CD8+ T cells sorted from blood, taken in a trial of the OX40 agonist ivuxolimab. The CDR3 reads CASSVDYRSYEQYF. The CDR3, as DNA: TGTGCCAGCAGCGTAGACTACAGATCCTACGAGCAGTACTTC.